This TCR beta chain was found in a study of identical twins. Broader study findings: Models underestimated how often monozygotic twins shared out-of-frame TCR alpha. Whereas memory repertoires showed no such difference, abundant cord blood beta clonotypes carried fewer insertions. Invariant MAIT and iNKT cells could partly confound zero-insertion analyses.

On this clonotype: Antigen: not known.

Template switching added a universal primer site, and cDNA bore unique molecular identifiers. From the 5' RACE reads, TCRdb called clonotypes with MiXCR, one entry per CDR3 protein. The table includes about 700,000 distinct CDR3 sequences, roughly 6% detected once. V shed 6 bases and J 4 bases; nucleotides not matched to a gene: 4. The CDR3 is 15 residues long. Germline values: CDR1 SGHTA, CDR2 FQGTGA. This chain uses TRBV7-3 with TRBJ2-2; 11 nucleotides line up with TRBD2. Sequencing input: naive T cells sorted from blood. The clonotype was recovered from a young man in good health. CDR3 sequence reads: CASRLAGGITGELFF. Here the CDR3 DNA reads TGTGCCAGCAGGCTAGCGGGAGGTATCACCGGGGAGCTGTTTTTT.